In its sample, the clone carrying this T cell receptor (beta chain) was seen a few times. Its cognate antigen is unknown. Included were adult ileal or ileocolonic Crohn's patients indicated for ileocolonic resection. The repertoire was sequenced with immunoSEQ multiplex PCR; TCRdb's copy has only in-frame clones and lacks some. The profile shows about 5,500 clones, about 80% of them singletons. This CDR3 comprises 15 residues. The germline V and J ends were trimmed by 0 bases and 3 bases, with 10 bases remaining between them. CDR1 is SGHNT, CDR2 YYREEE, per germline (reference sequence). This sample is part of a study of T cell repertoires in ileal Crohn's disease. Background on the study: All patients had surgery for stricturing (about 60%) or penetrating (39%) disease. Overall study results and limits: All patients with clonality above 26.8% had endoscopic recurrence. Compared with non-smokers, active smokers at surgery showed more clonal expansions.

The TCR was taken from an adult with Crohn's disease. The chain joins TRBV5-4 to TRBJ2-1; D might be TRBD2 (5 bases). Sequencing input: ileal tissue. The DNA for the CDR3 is TGTGCCAGCAGCTTGGCGGGGAGATACTACAATGAGCAGTTCTTC. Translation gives CASSLAGRYYNEQFF.